The rows below give T cell receptor beta chains drawn from one sample of a study of identical twins. MiXCR, run by TCRdb on the 5' RACE reads, gives a single entry per CDR3 protein. The table includes approximately 700,000 distinct CDR3 sequences, about 20% detected once. These data were also filed under a second study, of T cells expressing NK-cell markers.

The sequencing sample was made of PBMCs. The receptors here all came from a woman under 30 in good health. CDR3s include the opening cysteine and the closing phenylalanine or tryptophan. Clone size is not always given. Where it is, it says once, few, many or a class for expanded clones.

J,size,V,CDR3
TRBJ2-3,.,TRBV7-8,CASSLLTSGTTDTQYF
TRBJ2-1,few,TRBV10-3,CAISGQLAGGPKEQFF
TRBJ2-5,.,TRBV4-3,CASSQDRGLRSAQYF
TRBJ2-1,.,TRBV29-1,CSAFRRGNEQFF
TRBJ2-7,few,TRBV20-1,CSARGDPYEQYF
TRBJ2-3,.,TRBV20-1,CSARAAGGHDTQYF
TRBJ1-1,few,TRBV5-1,CASSSPGQGTMNTEAFF
TRBJ2-3,many,TRBV27,CASRSTGRGTDTQYF
TRBJ1-2,many,TRBV6-5,CASSPSPGGYTF
TRBJ2-7,few,TRBV20-1,CSAKGSSYEQYF